The present T cell receptor (beta chain) was sequenced within a study of OX40 agonist ivuxolimab in advanced cancers. TCRdb keeps only in-frame clones here, not all; method: immunoSEQ multiplex PCR. Found here are tens of thousands of clones, around nine tenths of them singletons; the top ten hold around 4.4%. V dropped 4 bases and J dropped 2 bases, with 5 bases sitting between them. Germline V CDR1 and CDR2: KGHSH, LQKENI. The CDR3 is made up of 13 amino acids. This sequence was found in an adult with an advanced solid tumor such as melanoma, head and neck, liver or kidney cancer. The sequencing used CD4+ or CD8+ T cells sorted from blood, collected in a trial of the OX40 agonist ivuxolimab. The rearrangement uses TRBV18 and TRBJ1-4; D may be TRBD1 (5 bases). CDR3 sequence (DNA): TGTGCCAGCTCACGGGGGACTAATGAAAAACTGTTTTTT. This encodes CASSRGTNEKLFF.